The rows below give T cell receptor beta chains drawn from one sample of a study of technical replicates of blood from a handful of donors. Sequencing was performed with immunoSEQ multiplex PCR; in TCRdb, only in-frame clones are kept and a portion is missing. The sample holds approximately 65,000 clones; 86% are singletons and the top ten take more than 5%. Sequenced sample: PBMCs. These receptor sequences come from a human donor in good health. Some clones in this sample may be carry-over from other donors' samples. CDR3s include the opening cysteine and the closing phenylalanine or tryptophan. The order of the fields is D gene, J gene, V gene, clone size, CDR3 DNA, CDR3 protein. The D gene is left open where the match is weak. The listing skips clone size in some rows; elsewhere it reads once, few, many or a size class.

TRBD1 | TRBJ1-4 | TRBV18 | - | TGTGCCAGTTTACAGGGGGAAGGTGAAAAACTGTTTTTT | CASLQGEGEKLFF
- | TRBJ1-6 | TRBV5-4 | - | TGTGCCAGCAGCTCGCCGTTCGGGAGCTCCTATAATTCACCCCTCCACTTT | CASSSPFGSSYNSPLHF
- | TRBJ1-2 | TRBV5-6 | - | TGTGCCAGCAGCTCCAACAGGGTCGGCTACACCTTC | CASSSNRVGYTF
- | TRBJ2-2 | TRBV2 | - | TGTGCCAGCAGGGGCCCGACTAGGGGCACCGGGGAGCTGTTTTTT | CASRGPTRGTGELFF
TRBD1 | TRBJ1-1 | TRBV12-5 | - | TGTGCTAGTGGTCCGTCCGGGACAGGGGGTTTAACTTTCTTT | CASGPSGTGGLTFF
TRBD2 | TRBJ2-1 | TRBV28 | - | TGTGCCAGCAGTTTGTGGACTAGCGGGACATCCTACAATGAGCAGTTCTTC | CASSLWTSGTSYNEQFF
- | TRBJ1-6 | TRBV4-1 | - | TGCGCCAGCAGCCAACTGGGACTGGGCCATTCACCCCTCCACTTT | CASSQLGLGHSPLHF
- | TRBJ1-2 | TRBV6-1 | - | TGTGCCAGCAGTTCCGCGGTTGTTGGCTACACCTTC | CASSSAVVGYTF
- | TRBJ2-7 | TRBV7-8 | - | TGTGCCAGCAGCTTAGCCCTTCTCGACAGGACCTACGAGCAGTACTTC | CASSLALLDRTYEQYF
TRBD1 | TRBJ1-6 | TRBV6-5 | - | TGTGCCAGCAAACGGACAGGGAGCTCACCCCTCCACTTT | CASKRTGSSPLHF
- | TRBJ2-5 | TRBV7-2 | - | TGTGCCAGCAGCCGGACACTGGAGACCCAGTACTTC | CASSRTLETQYF
TRBD2 | TRBJ2-7 | TRBV7-2 | - | TGTGCCAGCAGCCCACAAAGGACTAGCGGGGCTTACGAGCAGTACTTC | CASSPQRTSGAYEQYF
- | TRBJ1-2 | TRBV30 | - | TGTGCCTGGTCGCATCGCGGAGTAGAAGCTAACTATGGCTACACCTTC | CAWSHRGVEANYGYTF
TRBD1 | TRBJ1-5 | TRBV6-5 | - | TGTGCCAGCAGTCGTACAGGGGGAAGCAATCAGCCCCAGCATTTT | CASSRTGGSNQPQHF
- | TRBJ2-5 | TRBV7-2 | - | TGTGCCAGCAGCCCCAACGCGGGAATTGGAGAGACCCAGTACTTC | CASSPNAGIGETQYF
- | TRBJ2-4 | TRBV9 | - | TGTGCCAGCAGCGTAGGTCTCACAGACAAAAACATTCAGTACTTC | CASSVGLTDKNIQYF
- | TRBJ2-7 | TRBV5-1 | - | TGCGCCAGCAGCTTGGAAGTGTCAGGGGACGGCGAGCAGTACTTC | CASSLEVSGDGEQYF
TRBD2 | TRBJ2-7 | TRBV7-2 | - | TGTGCCAGCAGCTTAGGCGGGAGTAGGAACGAGCAGTACTTC | CASSLGGSRNEQYF
TRBD1 | TRBJ1-2 | TRBV12-5 | - | TGTGCTAGTGGTTTGCCTAACAGGGGTGGCTACACCTTC | CASGLPNRGGYTF
TRBD1 | TRBJ2-5 | TRBV10-3 | - | TGTGCCATCAGTGAGGCCTTTGGGACAGACCAAGAGACCCAGTACTTC | CAISEAFGTDQETQYF
TRBD1 | TRBJ1-2 | TRBV7-2 | - | TGTGCCAGCAGCATTCGAGACAGGGCTCATGGCTACACCTTC | CASSIRDRAHGYTF
- | TRBJ1-6 | TRBV7-4 | once | TGTGCCAGCAGCTTAGAGGTGGGTTTGAGGATTAATTCACCCCTCCACTTT | CASSLEVGLRINSPLHF
- | TRBJ2-7 | TRBV5-1 | - | TGCGCCAGCAGCTTGGTTCGGGGGACCTACGAGCAGTACTTC | CASSLVRGTYEQYF
TRBD2 | TRBJ2-3 | TRBV7-3 | - | TGTGCCAGCAGCCGTAGGCTAGCGGGAATCACAGATACGCAGTATTTT | CASSRRLAGITDTQYF
TRBD2 | TRBJ2-5 | TRBV7-9 | - | TGTGCCAGCAGCTCCTGGGTAGCGGGAGAAGAGACCCAGTACTTC | CASSSWVAGEETQYF
- | TRBJ1-2 | TRBV11-2 | - | TGTGCCAGCAGCATCACAAGTAACTATGGCTACACCTTC | CASSITSNYGYTF
- | TRBJ2-7 | TRBV21-1 | - | TGTGCCAGCAGCAAAGAGAATGCCGGGACAGGGCCCCTCGAGCAGTACTTC | CASSKENAGTGPLEQYF
- | TRBJ2-5 | TRBV29-1 | once | TGCAGCGTTGTTTCAGGGGAAGAGACCCAGTACTTC | CSVVSGEETQYF
TRBD2 | TRBJ2-5 | TRBV29-1 | - | TGCAGCGTTGAAGACATCCTAGCGGGAACTGAGACCCAGTACTTC | CSVEDILAGTETQYF
- | TRBJ2-7 | TRBV28 | - | TGTGCCAGCAGGTCGTTAGTCCTAAGCGAGCAGTACTTC | CASRSLVLSEQYF
- | TRBJ2-7 | TRBV14 | - | TGTGCCAGCAGCCATGTCAACGAGCAGTACTTC | CASSHVNEQYF
TRBD2 | TRBJ2-7 | TRBV13 | - | TGTGCCAGCAGCGACGGGCGGGCTAGCGGGTCCTACGAGCAGTACTTC | CASSDGRASGSYEQYF
- | TRBJ2-7 | TRBV27 | - | TGTGCCAGCAGCTCTGACAGTATCCCCCCCTACGAGCAGTACTTC | CASSSDSIPPYEQYF
- | TRBJ2-7 | TRBV19 | - | TGTGCCAGTAGTATAGCTCTACTAGACCTACAGGGCTACGAGCAGTACTTC | CASSIALLDLQGYEQYF
- | TRBJ2-5 | TRBV15 | - | TGTGCCACCAGCAGAGATTTACCAGGGGTTTACGAGACCCAGTACTTC | CATSRDLPGVYETQYF
TRBD1 | TRBJ1-1 | TRBV6-1 | once | TGTGCCAGCAGTGAGACAGGGCCGAACACTGAAGCTTTCTTT | CASSETGPNTEAFF
- | TRBJ1-5 | TRBV5-8 | - | TGTGCCAGCAGCTTTGAGCTAACAGACAATCAGCCCCAGCATTTT | CASSFELTDNQPQHF